These T cell receptor beta chains were read from a single sample in a study of CD8 T cells in Susac syndrome. Each CDR3 protein gets one entry after TCRdb re-called the immunoSEQ multiplex PCR reads with MiXCR. The table records roughly 170,000 distinct CDR3 sequences, approximately 93% of them present only once. What was sequenced was CD4+ T cells from PBMCs. These receptors came from a human donor with multiple sclerosis. CDR3s include the opening cysteine and the closing phenylalanine or tryptophan. D genes are given only for firm matches. Clone sizes are given selectively: once, few, many, or a class where the clone is expanded.

D	size	V	J	CDR3	DNA
NA	NA	TRBV20-1	TRBJ2-6	CSALGSSGSNVLTF	TGCAGTGCTTTAGGATCCTCTGGGTCCAACGTCCTGACTTTC
NA	NA	TRBV19	TRBJ2-5	CASSRSQQETQYF	TGTGCCAGTAGCAGGAGCCAACAAGAGACCCAGTACTTC
TRBD2	NA	TRBV12-3/TRBV12-4	TRBJ2-7	CASSRTSGRYEQYF	TGTGCCAGCAGCCGGACTAGCGGGAGATACGAGCAGTACTTC
TRBD1	NA	TRBV12-3/TRBV12-4	TRBJ1-2	CATTADRGSGYTF	TGTGCCACCACCGCGGACAGGGGTAGTGGCTACACCTTC
NA	NA	TRBV28	TRBJ1-6	CASRQHYNSPLHF	TGTGCCAGCCGACAGCACTATAATTCACCCCTCCACTTT
NA	NA	TRBV2	TRBJ2-5	CASSGTGGTGGSQYF	TGTGCCAGCAGTGGGACAGGCGGGACCGGGGGGTCCCAGTACTTC
NA	NA	TRBV12-3/TRBV12-4	TRBJ2-7	CASSLLLAHEQYF	TGTGCCAGCAGTTTACTACTAGCCCACGAGCAGTACTTC
NA	NA	TRBV7-8	TRBJ1-1	CASSLNSPEAFF	TGTGCCAGCAGCTTAAACTCCCCAGAAGCTTTCTTT
NA	NA	TRBV7-3	TRBJ2-5	CASSPTAQPLETQYF	TGTGCCAGCAGCCCAACAGCCCAGCCCCTAGAGACCCAGTACTTC
NA	NA	TRBV20-1	TRBJ1-2	CSDKDGYTF	TGCAGTGATAAGGACGGCTACACCTTC
NA	NA	TRBV28	TRBJ2-1	CASSLLGGREREQFF	TGTGCCAGCAGTTTGTTAGGGGGGCGAGAGAGGGAGCAGTTCTTC
NA	NA	TRBV29-1	TRBJ2-1	CSVEGLAGPFGEQFF	TGCAGCGTTGAAGGGCTAGCAGGACCTTTTGGTGAGCAGTTCTTC
TRBD1	NA	TRBV5-1	TRBJ2-5	CASSLDRGALETQYF	TGCGCCAGCAGCTTGGACAGGGGGGCATTGGAGACCCAGTACTTC
NA	NA	TRBV13	TRBJ2-3	CASSLAKDLGYF	TGTGCCAGCAGCTTAGCAAAGGATCTGGGGTATTTT
TRBD2	NA	TRBV9	TRBJ2-1	CASSAGLARTDNEQFF	TGTGCCAGCAGCGCCGGACTAGCCCGAACCGACAATGAGCAGTTCTTC
NA	NA	TRBV20-1	TRBJ1-1	CSARPGQRSVQAFF	TGCAGTGCTAGACCCGGACAGCGCAGCGTTCAAGCTTTCTTT
NA	NA	TRBV3-1	TRBJ2-7	CASSRAQPGASYEQYF	TGTGCCAGCAGCCGCGCCCAGCCGGGGGCCTCCTACGAGCAGTACTTC
NA	NA	TRBV4-2	TRBJ1-2	CASSQDGYGYTF	TGTGCCAGCAGCCAAGATGGGTATGGCTACACCTTC
NA	NA	TRBV9	TRBJ2-7	CASSDEQHF	TGTGCCAGCAGCGACGAGCAGCACTTC
TRBD1	few	TRBV5-4	TRBJ2-1	CASSTGTGTYNEQFF	TGTGCCAGCAGCACCGGGACAGGGACCTACAATGAGCAGTTCTTC
NA	NA	TRBV7-2	TRBJ2-3	CASSLVSGLPTDTQYF	TGTGCCAGCAGCTTAGTATCGGGACTCCCCACAGATACGCAGTATTTT
NA	once	TRBV9	TRBJ2-5	CASSVALQETQYF	TGTGCCAGCAGCGTAGCTCTCCAAGAGACCCAGTACTTC
NA	NA	TRBV7-2	TRBJ2-5	CASSPEPSATQETQYF	TGTGCCAGCAGCCCCGAGCCTAGCGCAACCCAAGAGACCCAGTACTTC
NA	NA	TRBV11-2	TRBJ2-7	CASSLRAGRNPEQYF	TGTGCCAGCAGCCTCCGGGCGGGGAGGAATCCCGAGCAGTACTTC
NA	NA	TRBV3-1	TRBJ2-5	CASSRYGGMETQYF	TGTGCCAGCAGCCGCTACGGGGGAATGGAGACCCAGTACTTC
TRBD1	NA	TRBV5-1	TRBJ1-2	CASSPGQGEGYTF	TGCGCCAGCAGCCCGGGACAGGGGGAAGGCTACACCTTC
NA	NA	TRBV4-2	TRBJ1-1	CASSQDIGATEAFF	TGTGCCAGCAGCCAAGATATAGGGGCCACTGAAGCTTTCTTT
NA	NA	TRBV7-8	TRBJ2-1	CASSKSRDSYNEQFF	TGTGCCAGCAGCAAAAGCAGGGACTCCTACAATGAGCAGTTCTTC
NA	NA	TRBV29-1	TRBJ2-1	CSVEEWLNNEQFF	TGCAGCGTGGAGGAGTGGCTAAACAATGAGCAGTTCTTC
NA	NA	TRBV3-1	TRBJ2-1	CASSQMPGDNEQFF	TGTGCCAGCAGCCAAATGCCAGGGGACAATGAGCAGTTCTTC
NA	NA	TRBV24-1	TRBJ2-1	CATSDTQGDEQFF	TGTGCCACCAGTGATACCCAGGGAGATGAGCAGTTCTTC
TRBD2	NA	TRBV6-1	TRBJ2-5	CASSPAGGVSEETQYF	TGTGCCAGCTCTCCCGCGGGGGGTGTATCTGAAGAGACCCAGTACTTC
NA	NA	TRBV5-6	TRBJ1-1	CASSLYSSALGNTEAFF	TGTGCCAGCAGCTTGTACTCAAGTGCATTAGGGAACACTGAAGCTTTCTTT
NA	few	TRBV7-3	TRBJ2-7	CASSLGESYEQYF	TGTGCCAGCAGCCTAGGGGAGTCCTACGAGCAGTACTTC
TRBD1	NA	TRBV24-1	TRBJ1-1	CATSDPGQGAVAFF	TGTGCCACCAGTGACCCGGGACAGGGGGCGGTAGCTTTCTTT
NA	NA	TRBV5-4	TRBJ2-1	CASSLVLSYNEQFF	TGTGCCAGCAGCTTGGTACTTTCCTACAATGAGCAGTTCTTC
TRBD1	NA	TRBV11-2	TRBJ2-7	CASSRGQANYEQYF	TGTGCCAGCAGTCGAGGACAGGCAAACTACGAGCAGTACTTC
NA	NA	TRBV19	TRBJ1-1	CASSIRLLNTEAFF	TGTGCCAGTAGTATCCGACTGCTGAACACTGAAGCTTTCTTT
NA	NA	TRBV3-1	TRBJ1-2	CASSRTEHYGYTF	TGTGCCAGCAGCCGGACAGAGCACTATGGCTACACCTTC
NA	few	TRBV20-1	TRBJ1-2	CSQGGSNYGYTF	TGCAGTCAAGGCGGGAGCAACTATGGCTACACCTTC
NA	NA	TRBV20-1	TRBJ2-4	CSAARAGAKNIQYF	TGCAGTGCCGCCCGGGCGGGAGCCAAAAACATTCAGTACTTC
NA	NA	TRBV12-3/TRBV12-4	TRBJ1-1	CASSLNRNQAFF	TGTGCCAGCAGTTTAAATCGAAACCAAGCTTTCTTT
TRBD2	NA	TRBV6-1	TRBJ2-2	CASSQDPPGLAGGRVVELFF	TGTGCCAGCAGTCAAGACCCACCGGGACTAGCGGGAGGGCGGGTTGTTGAGCTGTTTTTT
NA	once	TRBV3-1	TRBJ1-1	CASSQYTGRAVTEAFF	TGTGCCAGCAGCCAGTACACAGGGCGCGCGGTTACTGAAGCTTTCTTT
NA	NA	TRBV4-1	TRBJ2-7	CASSRATDLYEQYF	TGCGCCAGCAGCCGAGCCACAGATCTCTACGAGCAGTACTTC
TRBD2	NA	TRBV5-1	TRBJ2-7	CASSPGGNYEQYF	TGCGCCAGCAGCCCGGGGGGGAACTACGAGCAGTACTTC
NA	NA	TRBV4-1	TRBJ1-3	CASSAAPDSGNTIYF	TGCGCCAGCAGCGCGGCACCAGATTCTGGAAACACCATATATTTT
TRBD2	NA	TRBV6-2/TRBV6-3	TRBJ2-1	CASSQTPRLAGALQRFF	TGTGCCAGCAGCCAAACACCAAGACTAGCGGGGGCCTTACAGCGGTTCTTC
NA	NA	TRBV5-4	TRBJ1-6	CASSSRRDNSPLHF	TGTGCCAGCAGCTCGAGAAGAGATAATTCACCCCTCCACTTT
NA	NA	TRBV12-5	TRBJ2-2	CASALGGELFF	TGTGCTAGTGCCCTCGGCGGGGAGCTGTTTTTT
NA	NA	TRBV12-3/TRBV12-4	TRBJ1-4	CASSSTRGSEKLFF	TGTGCCAGCAGCTCGACAAGGGGTAGCGAAAAACTGTTTTTT
NA	NA	TRBV15	TRBJ2-7	CATSSRPSSYEQYF	TGTGCCACCAGCTCCCGGCCTAGCTCCTACGAGCAGTACTTC
NA	NA	TRBV20-1	TRBJ2-5	CSAPPATQETQYF	TGCAGTGCCCCACCCGCCACGCAAGAGACCCAGTACTTC
TRBD2	NA	TRBV24-1	TRBJ2-5	CATSELAGTQETQYF	TGTGCCACCAGTGAGTTAGCGGGAACTCAAGAGACCCAGTACTTC
TRBD2	NA	TRBV29-1	TRBJ2-3	CSVELAGVTDTQYF	TGCAGCGTTGAACTAGCGGGGGTAACAGATACGCAGTATTTT